This T cell receptor beta chain was identified during a study of blood T cells in healthy people across ages. Trimming stripped 5 bases from V and 2 bases from J, with 10 bases between. Germline V gives CDR1 SGHDT, CDR2 YYEEEE. The CDR3 has 14 residues. This clonotype was seen only a few times. The antigen remains undetermined. Study-level findings and limits: Older individuals had lower TCR beta diversity per million T cells (the decline was roughly linear).

Donors were systemically healthy Caucasian individuals from Russia aged 6 to 90 years. The authors ran a second PCR of about 6 to 12 cycles using a sample-barcoded 5' primer and a J-beta primer mix. Tags on each cDNA molecule came from a template-switch adaptor with 12 random nucleotides. TCRdb itself ran the 5' RACE reads through MiXCR, one entry per CDR3 protein. The sample gives fewer than 950,000 distinct CDR3 sequences, roughly 50% of which show up once; approximately 41% is in the top ten. The sample comprised blood. This clonotype was sampled from an elderly man in good health. The rearrangement links TRBV5-6 to TRBJ2-2, with TRBD2 as a possible D gene (6 bases). The CDR3 region is CASRGLTNTGELFF. The CDR3 nucleotides read TGTGCCAGCAGGGGACTCACAAACACCGGGGAGCTGTTTTTT.